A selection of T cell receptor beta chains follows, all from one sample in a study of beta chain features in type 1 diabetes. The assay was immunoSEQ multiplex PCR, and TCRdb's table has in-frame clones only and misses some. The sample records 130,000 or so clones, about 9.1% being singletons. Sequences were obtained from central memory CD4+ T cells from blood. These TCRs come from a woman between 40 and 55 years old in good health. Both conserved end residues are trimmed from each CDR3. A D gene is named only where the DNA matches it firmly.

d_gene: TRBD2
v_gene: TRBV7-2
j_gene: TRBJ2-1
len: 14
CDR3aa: ASSLDRASGVSEQF

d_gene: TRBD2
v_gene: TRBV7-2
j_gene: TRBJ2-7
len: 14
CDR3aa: ASSSRTSGGALEQY

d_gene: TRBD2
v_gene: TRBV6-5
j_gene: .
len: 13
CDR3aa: ASRSGTKQISEQY

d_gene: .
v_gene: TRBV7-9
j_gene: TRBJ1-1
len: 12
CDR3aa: ASSLARQATEAF

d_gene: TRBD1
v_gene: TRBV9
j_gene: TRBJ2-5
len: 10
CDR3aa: ASSIGQGSQY

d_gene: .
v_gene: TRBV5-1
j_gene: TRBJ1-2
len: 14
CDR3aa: ASSLGVQGLSGGYT

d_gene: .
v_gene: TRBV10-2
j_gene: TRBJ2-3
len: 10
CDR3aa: ASSASTDTQY

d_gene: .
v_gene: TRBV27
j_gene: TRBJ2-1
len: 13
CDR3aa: ASTPTGTGYNEQF

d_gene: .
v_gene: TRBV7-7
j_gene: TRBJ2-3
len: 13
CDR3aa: ASSPRGGGTDTQY

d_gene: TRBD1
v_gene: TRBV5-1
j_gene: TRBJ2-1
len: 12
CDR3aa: ASSFGTGRNEQF

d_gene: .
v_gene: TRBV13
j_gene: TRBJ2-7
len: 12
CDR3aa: ASSLGVGSYEQY

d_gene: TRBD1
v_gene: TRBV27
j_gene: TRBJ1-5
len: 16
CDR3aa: ASNPLQNRGHSNQPQH

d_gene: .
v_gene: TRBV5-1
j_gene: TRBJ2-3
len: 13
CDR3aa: ASSTRLGTADTQY

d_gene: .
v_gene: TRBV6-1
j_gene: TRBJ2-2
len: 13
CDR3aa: ASLPNSLNTGELF

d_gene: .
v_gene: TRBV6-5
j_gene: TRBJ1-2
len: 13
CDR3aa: ASSPLRGGPYGYT

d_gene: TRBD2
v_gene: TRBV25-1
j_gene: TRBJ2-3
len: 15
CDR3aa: ASSGLPIAGDTDTQY

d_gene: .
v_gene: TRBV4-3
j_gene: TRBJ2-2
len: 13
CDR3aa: ASSLGQPNTGELF

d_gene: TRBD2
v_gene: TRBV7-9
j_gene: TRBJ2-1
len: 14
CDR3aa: ASSSELAGGSDEQF

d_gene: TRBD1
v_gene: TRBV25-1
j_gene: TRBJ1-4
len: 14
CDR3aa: ASREKTGDQDEKLF

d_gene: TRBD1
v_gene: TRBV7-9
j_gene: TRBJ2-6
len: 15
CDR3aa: ASSQQDRVDGANVLT

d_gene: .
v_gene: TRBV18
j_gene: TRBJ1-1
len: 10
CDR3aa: ASSEQGTEAF

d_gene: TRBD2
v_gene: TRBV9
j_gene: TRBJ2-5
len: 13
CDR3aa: ASSASGGAQETQY

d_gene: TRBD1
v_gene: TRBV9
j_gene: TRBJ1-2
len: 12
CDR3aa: ASSVGGQGGGYT

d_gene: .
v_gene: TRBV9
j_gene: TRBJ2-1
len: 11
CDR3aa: ASSVDPVVEQF

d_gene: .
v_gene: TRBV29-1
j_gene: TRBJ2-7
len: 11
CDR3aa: SVARGTTYEQY

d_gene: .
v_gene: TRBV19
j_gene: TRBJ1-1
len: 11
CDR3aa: ASTRTTNTEAF

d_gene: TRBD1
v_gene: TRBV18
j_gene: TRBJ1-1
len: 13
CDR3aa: ASSLGQGLNTEAF

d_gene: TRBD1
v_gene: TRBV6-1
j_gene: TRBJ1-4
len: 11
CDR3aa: ASRDRLGEKLF

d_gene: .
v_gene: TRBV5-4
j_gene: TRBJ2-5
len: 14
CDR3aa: ASSLVGGGAQETQY

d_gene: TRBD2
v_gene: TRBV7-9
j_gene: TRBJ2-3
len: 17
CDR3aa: ASSFYALSPGGDTDTQY

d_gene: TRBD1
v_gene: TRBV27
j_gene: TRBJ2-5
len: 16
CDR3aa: ASSPTGGFGAPWETQY

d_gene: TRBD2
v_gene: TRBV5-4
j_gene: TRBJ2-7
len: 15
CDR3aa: ASSLGSPRLAGYEQY

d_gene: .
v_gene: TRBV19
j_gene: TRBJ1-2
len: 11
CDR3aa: ASSAKGGYGYT

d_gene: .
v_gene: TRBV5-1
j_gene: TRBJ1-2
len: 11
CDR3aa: ASSLVGDYGYT

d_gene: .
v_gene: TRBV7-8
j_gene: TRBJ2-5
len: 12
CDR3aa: ASSRGTLQETQY

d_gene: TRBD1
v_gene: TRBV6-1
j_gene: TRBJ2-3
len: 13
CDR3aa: ASSALDRGADTQY

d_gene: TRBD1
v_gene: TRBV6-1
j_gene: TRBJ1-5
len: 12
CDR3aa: ASSERTGNQPQH

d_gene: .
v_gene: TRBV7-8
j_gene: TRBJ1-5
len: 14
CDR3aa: ASSLVPYRDNQPQH

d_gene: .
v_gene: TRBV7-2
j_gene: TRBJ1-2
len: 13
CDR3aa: ASSPGWSAGEGYT

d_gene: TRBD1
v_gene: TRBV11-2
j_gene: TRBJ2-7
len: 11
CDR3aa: ASTLDRDYEQY

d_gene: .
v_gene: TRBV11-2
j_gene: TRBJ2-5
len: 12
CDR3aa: ASSYVAGEGTQY

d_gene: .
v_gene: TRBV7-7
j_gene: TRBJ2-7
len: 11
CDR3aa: ASSLGQGDEQY

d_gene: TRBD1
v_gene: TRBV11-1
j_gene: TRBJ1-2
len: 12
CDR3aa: ASSSVTGTQGYT